This T cell receptor (beta chain) is drawn from a study of blood T cell repertoires in COVID-19. Study summary: Acute and convalescent COVID-19 specimens originated in the United States, Italy and Spain. From T cells, B-cell-depleted T cells, or PBMCs came the material, which was cDNA or gDNA.

Authors' analysis steps: Using reference gene primer amplification, nucleated cell counts were estimated. Generated by immunoSEQ multiplex PCR, the TCRdb table keeps only in-frame clones and is missing some. Clone size and the V and J calls come from that table; the DNA yielded D and trimming. This table has roughly 100,000 clones, about 90% appearing once. Trimming at V came to 6 bases and at J to 3 bases, leaving 4 bases not matched to a gene. This CDR3 comprises 14 residues. The germline CDR1 and CDR2 sequences are MDHEN and SYDVKM. V gene TRBV28 combines with J gene TRBJ1-1, with 10 bases matching TRBD1. The sequence was collected from a man older than 75 with acute or convalescent COVID-19. Sequencing was carried out using peripheral blood. This chain's CDR3 is CASRTGTGDTEAFF. In nucleotides, the CDR3 is TGTGCCAGCAGGACCGGGACAGGGGACACTGAAGCTTTCTTT.